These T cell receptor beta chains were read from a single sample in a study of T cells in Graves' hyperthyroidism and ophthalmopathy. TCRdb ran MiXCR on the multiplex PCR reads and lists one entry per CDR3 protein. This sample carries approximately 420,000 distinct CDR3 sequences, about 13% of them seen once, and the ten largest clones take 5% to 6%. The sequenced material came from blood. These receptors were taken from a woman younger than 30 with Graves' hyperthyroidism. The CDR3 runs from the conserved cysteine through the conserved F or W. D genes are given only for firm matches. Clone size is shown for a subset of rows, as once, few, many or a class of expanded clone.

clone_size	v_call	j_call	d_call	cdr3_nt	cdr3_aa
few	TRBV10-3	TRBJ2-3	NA	TGTGCTGCGGGGGCGGGCAGCACAGATACGCAGTATTTT	CAAGAGSTDTQYF
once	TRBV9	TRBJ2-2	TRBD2	TGTGCCAGCAGCGTTTCGGGGAGCGGGAGAGCCGGGGAGCTGTTTTTT	CASSVSGSGRAGELFF
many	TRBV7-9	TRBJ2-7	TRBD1	TGTGCCAGCAGCTTTATTACCGGGACAGGCTCCTACGAGCAGTACTTC	CASSFITGTGSYEQYF
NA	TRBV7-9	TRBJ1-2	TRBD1	TGTGCCAGCGGATCCGGGACAGGGGACTATGGCTACACCTTC	CASGSGTGDYGYTF
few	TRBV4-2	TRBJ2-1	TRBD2	TGTGCCAGCAGCCAAGTTCAGGCGGGAGACTACAATGAGCAGTTCTTC	CASSQVQAGDYNEQFF
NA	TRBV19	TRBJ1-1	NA	TGTGCCAGTAGGCTACAAGAAGAGGGAACTGAAGCTTTCTTT	CASRLQEEGTEAFF
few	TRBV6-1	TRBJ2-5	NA	TGTGCCAGCAGTACAGGGTATAAAGAGACCCGGTACTTC	CASSTGYKETRYF
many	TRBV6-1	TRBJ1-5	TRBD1	TGTGCCAGTCTCCGACAGGGGGAAAAACAGCCCCAGCATTTT	CASLRQGEKQPQHF
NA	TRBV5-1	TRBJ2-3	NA	TGCGCCAGCAGCTTCTCCAGGATTAGCACAGATACGCAGTATTTT	CASSFSRISTDTQYF
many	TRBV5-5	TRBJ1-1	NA	TGTGCCAGCAGCTTGGCTGGGACCAGGCCTGAAGCTTTCTTT	CASSLAGTRPEAFF
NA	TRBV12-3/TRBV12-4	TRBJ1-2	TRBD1	TGTGCCACCAAGACCCGACAGGGGGCGCAGGACTATGGCTACACCTTC	CATKTRQGAQDYGYTF